Listed here is a single T cell receptor (beta chain). The antigen remains unidentified. The record originates from a study of T-cell memory formation after mild COVID-19. Whole-study results and caveats: Day 15 to 85 contractors were CD4/CD8 balanced; later expanders leaned CD4+.

TCRdb ran MiXCR on the 5' RACE reads and lists one entry per CDR3 protein. Counted here are about 430,000 distinct CDR3 sequences, more than 15% occurring once; the ten biggest clones make up about 22%. This CDR3 has 14 residues. Germline CDR1 is SGHRS and CDR2 is YFSETQ. J was trimmed by 5 bases and V by 5 bases; bases with no gene match: 7. This TCR derives from a man between 18 and 29 years old who had mild COVID-19 (a few samples of this study predate the infection). Cell type and time point are not known. The V gene is TRBV5-1, the J gene TRBJ2-5, with 9 bases that match TRBD2. Material: PBMCs or a T cell subset sorted from them (not recorded which). The CDR3 here is CASRLAGGRETQYF. The CDR3 DNA follows: TGCGCCAGCAGGCTCGCGGGGGGGCGCGAGACCCAGTACTTC.